Shown below are 2 T cell receptor beta chains from a single sample sequenced in a study of shared clonotypes between healthy human individuals. Sequenced by immunoSEQ multiplex PCR; TCRdb stores in-frame clones only, minus some. The table includes 2.5 million or so clones, around nine tenths detected once. Sequencing used naive CD4+ T cells sorted from blood. The subset: CD45RA+ positively selected. The receptors originated from a man aged 18 to 30 in good health.

The chain is built from TRBV12-5 and TRBJ2-2, with D perhaps matching TRBD2 (6 bases). The CDR3 contains 15 residues. Trimming removed 2 bases at V and 5 bases at J, with 12 bases between. Germline V gene sequence: CDR1 LGHNT, CDR2 FRNRAP. The CDR3 protein is CASGLTLGGTGELFF. As DNA, the CDR3 is TGTGCTAGTGGTTTGACTCTGGGAGGTACCGGGGAGCTGTTTTTT.

This sequence joins TRBV10-2 and TRBJ2-1; D unclear. This CDR3 comprises 13 residues. V lost 6 bases and J lost 0, with 6 bases in between. CDR1 and CDR2 from the germline V gene are WSHSY and SAAADI. The CDR3 region is CASRPPSYNEQFF. The CDR3 DNA follows: TGCGCCAGCAGGCCTCCCTCCTACAATGAGCAGTTCTTC.